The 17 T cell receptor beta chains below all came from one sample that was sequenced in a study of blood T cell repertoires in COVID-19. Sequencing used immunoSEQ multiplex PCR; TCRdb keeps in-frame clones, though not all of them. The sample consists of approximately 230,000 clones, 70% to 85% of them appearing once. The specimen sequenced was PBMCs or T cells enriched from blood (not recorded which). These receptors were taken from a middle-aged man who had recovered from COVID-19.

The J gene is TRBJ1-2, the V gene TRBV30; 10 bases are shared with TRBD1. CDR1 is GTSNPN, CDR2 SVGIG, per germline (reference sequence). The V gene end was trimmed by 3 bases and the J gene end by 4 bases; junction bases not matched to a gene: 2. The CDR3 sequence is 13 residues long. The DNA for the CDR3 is TGTGCCTGGAGGCGGGACAGGGGCTATGGCTACACCTTC. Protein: CAWRRDRGYGYTF.

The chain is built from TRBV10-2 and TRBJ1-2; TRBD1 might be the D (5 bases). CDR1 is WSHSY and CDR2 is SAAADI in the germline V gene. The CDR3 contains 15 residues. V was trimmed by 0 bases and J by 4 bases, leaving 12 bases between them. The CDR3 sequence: CASSESWGESYGYTF. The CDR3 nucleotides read TGCGCCAGCAGTGAGTCGTGGGGGGAGTCCTATGGCTACACCTTC.

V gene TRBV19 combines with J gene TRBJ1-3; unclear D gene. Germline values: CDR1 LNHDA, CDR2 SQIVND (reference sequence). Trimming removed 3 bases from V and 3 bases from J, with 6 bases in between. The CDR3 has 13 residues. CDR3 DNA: TGTGCCAGTAGTATCTCGAGTGGAAACACCATATATTTT. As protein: CASSISSGNTIYF.

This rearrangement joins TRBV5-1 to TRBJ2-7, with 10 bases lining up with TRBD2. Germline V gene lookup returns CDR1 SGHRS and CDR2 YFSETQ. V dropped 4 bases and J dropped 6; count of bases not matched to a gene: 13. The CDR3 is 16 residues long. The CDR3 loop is CASSPQGGLAGVEQYF. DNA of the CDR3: TGCGCCAGCAGCCCACAGGGGGGGCTAGCGGGAGTCGAGCAGTACTTC.

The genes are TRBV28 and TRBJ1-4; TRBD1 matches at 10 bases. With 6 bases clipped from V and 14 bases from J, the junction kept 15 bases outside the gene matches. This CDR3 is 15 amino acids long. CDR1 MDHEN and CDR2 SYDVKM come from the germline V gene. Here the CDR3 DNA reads TGTGCCAGCAGCGATACCGGGACAGGGGCCCAGTGGCTGTTTTTT. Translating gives CASSDTGTGAQWLFF.

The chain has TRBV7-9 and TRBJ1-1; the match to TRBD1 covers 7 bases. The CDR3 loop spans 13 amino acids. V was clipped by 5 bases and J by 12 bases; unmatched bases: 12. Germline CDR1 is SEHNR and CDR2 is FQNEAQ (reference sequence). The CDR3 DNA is TGTGCCAGCAGCCTAAGACAGGGTGCCGGGACTTTCTTT. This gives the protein CASSLRQGAGTFF.

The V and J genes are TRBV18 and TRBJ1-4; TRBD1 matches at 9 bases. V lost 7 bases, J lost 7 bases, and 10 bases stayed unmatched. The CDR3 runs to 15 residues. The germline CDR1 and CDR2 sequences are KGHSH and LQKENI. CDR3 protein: CASCEGQGSGEKLFF. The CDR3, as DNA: TGTGCCAGCTGCGAGGGACAGGGAAGTGGTGAAAAACTGTTTTTT.

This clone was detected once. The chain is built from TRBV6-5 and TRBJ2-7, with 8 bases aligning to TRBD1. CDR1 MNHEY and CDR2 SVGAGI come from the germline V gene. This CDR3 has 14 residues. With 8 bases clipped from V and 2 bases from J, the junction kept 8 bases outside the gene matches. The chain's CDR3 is CASGEGQVPYEQYF. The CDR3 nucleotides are TGTGCCAGCGGCGAGGGACAGGTCCCCTACGAGCAGTACTTC.

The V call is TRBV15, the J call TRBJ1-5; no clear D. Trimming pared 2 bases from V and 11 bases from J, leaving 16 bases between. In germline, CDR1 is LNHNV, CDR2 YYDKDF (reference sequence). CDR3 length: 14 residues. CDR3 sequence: CATSRPTARSAQHF. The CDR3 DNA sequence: TGTGCCACCAGCAGACCAACCGCCCGTTCAGCCCAGCATTTT.

DNA of the CDR3: TGTGCCAGCAGTCCTACAGGGATCGCTGAAGCTTTCTTT. This translates into CASSPTGIAEAFF. The chain combines TRBV7-9 with TRBJ1-1, with a weak D call TRBD1 (6 bases). The germline V gene encodes CDR1 SEHNR and CDR2 FQNEAQ (reference sequence). Deletions cut 6 bases from V and 6 bases from J, with 14 bases between. The CDR3 is 13 amino acids.

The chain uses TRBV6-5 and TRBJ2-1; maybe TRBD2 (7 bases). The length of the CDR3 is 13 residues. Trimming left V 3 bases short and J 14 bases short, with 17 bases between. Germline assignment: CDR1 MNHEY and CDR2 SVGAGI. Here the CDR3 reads CASSYPGGAEKFF. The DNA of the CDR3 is TGTGCCAGCAGTTATCCGGGGGGCGCCGAGAAGTTCTTC.

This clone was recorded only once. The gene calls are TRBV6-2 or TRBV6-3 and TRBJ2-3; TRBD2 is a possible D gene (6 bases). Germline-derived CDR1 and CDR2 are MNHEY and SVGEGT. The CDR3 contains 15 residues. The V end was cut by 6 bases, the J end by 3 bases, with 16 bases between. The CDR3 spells CASSPYFAGTDTQYF. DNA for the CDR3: TGTGCCAGCAGCCCTTACTTTGCGGGGACAGATACGCAGTATTTT.

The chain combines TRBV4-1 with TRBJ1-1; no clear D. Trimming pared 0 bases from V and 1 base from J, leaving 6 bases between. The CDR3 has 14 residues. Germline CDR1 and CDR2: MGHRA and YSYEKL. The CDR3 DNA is TGCGCCAGCAGCCAAGAGATGCGGAACACTGAAGCTTTCTTT. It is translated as CASSQEMRNTEAFF.

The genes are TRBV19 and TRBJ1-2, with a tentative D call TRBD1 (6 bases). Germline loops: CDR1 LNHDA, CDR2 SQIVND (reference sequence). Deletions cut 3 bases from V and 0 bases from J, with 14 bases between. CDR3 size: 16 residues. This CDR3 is CASSIRTAATNYGYTF. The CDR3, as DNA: TGTGCCAGTAGTATTAGGACAGCGGCGACTAACTATGGCTACACCTTC.

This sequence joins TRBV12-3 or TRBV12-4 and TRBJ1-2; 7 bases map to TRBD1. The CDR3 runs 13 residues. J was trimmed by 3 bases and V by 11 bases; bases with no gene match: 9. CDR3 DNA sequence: TGTGCCGAAATAAAGGGACAGTACTATGGCTACACCTTC. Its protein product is CAEIKGQYYGYTF.

DNA of the CDR3: TGTGCCAGCTCGCCCGGGACAGGGGCGGCCGGGGAGCTGTTTTTT. Protein sequence: CASSPGTGAAGELFF. The chain employs TRBV18 and TRBJ2-2; TRBD1 aligns across 10 bases. CDR1 is KGHSH, CDR2 LQKENI, per germline. The CDR3 is 15 amino acids. V gave up 6 bases and J gave up 6 bases; unmatched junction bases: 7.

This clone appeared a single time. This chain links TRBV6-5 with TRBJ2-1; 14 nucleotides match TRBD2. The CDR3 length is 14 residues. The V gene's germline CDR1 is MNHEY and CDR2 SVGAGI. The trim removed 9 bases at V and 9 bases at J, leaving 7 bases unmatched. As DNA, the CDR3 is TGTGCCAGTCTGGGACTAGCGGGAGCAGGTGAGCAGTTCTTC. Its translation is CASLGLAGAGEQFF.